A single sample gave rise to the 30 T cell receptor beta chains below, sequenced in a study of naive and memory T cell subsets. Two oligonucleotides, mixed equimolar, formed the beta constant-region primer covering TRBC1 and TRBC2. TCRdb itself ran the UMI-ligation and nested PCR reads through MiXCR, one entry per CDR3 protein. The repertoire holds tens of thousands of distinct CDR3 sequences, about an eighth seen once, with approximately 0.84% in the top ten. Sequences were obtained from central memory CD4+ T cells from blood. The receptors were sampled from a human donor in good health.

This clonotype was detected a few times. The chain couples TRBV20-1 to TRBJ2-6, with D tentatively TRBD1 (5 bases). V lost 2 bases and J 3 bases, leaving 8 bases between the germline ends. CDR3 length equals 14 residues. Germline loops: CDR1 DFQATT, CDR2 SNEGSKA (reference sequence). CDR3 DNA: TGCAGTGCTAGAAAAGGACATGGGGCCAACGTCCTGACTTTC. This codes for CSARKGHGANVLTF.

The chain couples TRBV20-1 to TRBJ2-4; 10 nucleotides line up with TRBD2. V lost 3 bases to trimming and J lost 0 bases; unmatched junction nucleotides: 20. In germline, CDR1 is DFQATT, CDR2 SNEGSKA (reference sequence). CDR3 size: 21 residues. The CDR3 nucleotides are TGCAGTGCTAGGGGGACCCCGGTTGTGAGCGGGAGGGCCGAAGCCAAAAACATTCAGTACTTC. Protein sequence: CSARGTPVVSGRAEAKNIQYF.

This clonotype was detected ten times or more. The gene calls are TRBV5-6 and TRBJ2-4; D unresolved. The CDR3 is made up of 15 amino acids. The germline CDR1 and CDR2 sequences are SGHDT and YYEEEE. V lost 1 base and J lost 0, with 8 bases in between. This chain's CDR3 is CASSLRILAKNIQYF. CDR3 coding DNA: TGTGCCAGCAGCTTGCGGATATTAGCCAAAAACATTCAGTACTTC.

V gene TRBV2 combines with J gene TRBJ2-1; TRBD1 aligns across 7 bases. Germline values: CDR1 SNHLY, CDR2 FYNNEI. V lost 6 bases and J lost 0; bases outside the gene matches: 8. The CDR3 covers 16 residues. The CDR3 DNA reads as TGTGCCAGCAGCCACAGGGGAGCCAGCTCCTACAATGAGCAGTTCTTC. It is translated as CASSHRGASSYNEQFF.

This clonotype was seen a few times. The V gene is TRBV5-1, the J gene TRBJ2-4; D is perhaps TRBD1 or TRBD2 (5 bases each). Trimming cost V 4 bases and J 4 bases, with 9 bases left between them. The V gene's germline CDR1 is SGHRS and CDR2 YFSETQ. The CDR3 covers 13 residues. The CDR3 DNA is TGCGCCAGCAGCCCGGGGACGAAAAACATTCAGTACTTC. This sequence encodes CASSPGTKNIQYF.

The V gene is TRBV11-1, the J gene TRBJ2-2, with 8 bases lining up with TRBD1. Germline CDR1 reads SGHAT; CDR2 reads FQDESV (reference sequence). The V and J ends lost 5 bases and 5 bases, in that order; junction bases with no gene match: 7. The length of the CDR3 is 15 residues. CDR3 DNA sequence: TGTGCCAGCAGCCTGGACAGGGCCACGACCGGGGAGCTGTTTTTT. Protein sequence: CASSLDRATTGELFF.

This clonotype came up many times. V usage is TRBV29-1 and J usage is TRBJ2-3, with D perhaps matching TRBD1 (5 bases). This CDR3 spans 12 amino acids. V lost 3 bases to trimming and J lost 5 bases, with 9 bases between them. Germline values: CDR1 SQVTM, CDR2 ANQGSEA. The CDR3 sequence: CSVEGQGDTQYF. In DNA, the CDR3 is TGCAGCGTTGAGGGCCAGGGAGATACGCAGTATTTT.

This clonotype has more than one count but fewer than ten. In DNA, the CDR3 is TGCGCCAGCAGCGGGCTAGCCAGCACAGATACGCAGTATTTT. This sequence encodes CASSGLASTDTQYF. The chain couples TRBV5-1 to TRBJ2-3; maybe TRBD2 (5 bases). The CDR3 has 14 amino acids. V was trimmed by 4 bases and J by 0 bases, leaving 9 bases between them. Germline CDR1 is SGHRS and CDR2 is YFSETQ.

V and J are TRBV2 and TRBJ2-3; 9 bases match TRBD2. V was pared by 6 bases and J by 1 base, with 8 bases of the junction left unmatched. This CDR3 region has 16 residues. CDR1 SNHLY and CDR2 FYNNEI come from the germline V gene. CDR3 bases: TGTGCCAGCAGAGGGGGGCTAGCGGGGTGCACAGATACGCAGTATTTT. Translating gives CASRGGLAGCTDTQYF.

This clonotype was counted only a few times. The V call is TRBV3-1, the J call TRBJ2-5; 7 bases fit TRBD2. The CDR3 has 16 residues. The junction had 13 bases not matched to a gene; V was cut back by 4 bases and J by 5 bases. Germline assignment: CDR1 LGHDT and CDR2 YNNKEL (reference sequence). The CDR3, as DNA: TGTGCCAGCAGCCCCTCCCTAGCGGCAGGCGGGGAGACCCAGTACTTC. Amino acids: CASSPSLAAGGETQYF.

This clonotype came up many times. The chain has TRBV29-1 and TRBJ2-3; no firm D call. V was clipped by 5 bases and J by 2 bases, with 17 bases between them. This CDR3 is built from 15 residues. The germline CDR1 and CDR2 sequences are SQVTM and ANQGSEA. In DNA form, the CDR3 reads TGCAGCGTTAAGGGCGACTCACTCACCACAGATACGCAGTATTTT. It specifies CSVKGDSLTTDTQYF.

The V and J genes are TRBV20-1 and TRBJ2-3; TRBD2 agrees at 7 bases. V dropped 3 bases and J dropped 2; count of bases not matched to a gene: 8. The CDR3 is 15 amino acids. Per germline, CDR1 DFQATT and CDR2 SNEGSKA (reference sequence). CDR3 sequence (DNA): TGCAGTGCTAGGCTCAGTCGGGAGGCCACAGATACGCAGTATTTT. Protein sequence: CSARLSREATDTQYF.

This clonotype has ten or more counts. Here the CDR3 reads CASSLAGASHDEQFF. CDR3 sequence (DNA): TGCGCCAGCAGCTTGGCCGGAGCTAGCCACGATGAGCAGTTCTTC. This rearrangement joins TRBV5-1 to TRBJ2-1; a possible D gene is TRBD2 (5 bases). The CDR3 totals 15 residues. The ends were cut back, 0 bases at V and 8 bases at J, with 15 bases in the middle. Germline V CDR1 and CDR2: SGHRS, YFSETQ.

The chain employs TRBV20-1 and TRBJ2-7; TRBD1 is a possible D gene (6 bases). Trimming cost V 6 bases and J 3 bases, with 18 bases left between them. From germline, CDR1 is DFQATT and CDR2 SNEGSKA (reference sequence). This CDR3 is built from 14 residues. CDR3 coding DNA: TGCAGTGCGCGAACAGGACAGCTTGGCTACGAGCAGTACTTC. Translated: CSARTGQLGYEQYF.

V gene TRBV6-1 combines with J gene TRBJ1-5; the match to TRBD1 covers 7 bases. V lost 3 bases and J lost 8; bases outside the gene matches: 13. Germline V CDR1 and CDR2: MNHNS, SASEGT. CDR3 length equals 16 residues. The CDR3 DNA sequence: TGTGCCAGCAGTGAGGGTTTAGGGACAGCCTTTGAGCCCCAGCATTTT. Protein product: CASSEGLGTAFEPQHF.

This clonotype came up many times. The rearrangement links TRBV27 to TRBJ2-3, with 9 bases matching TRBD1. J lost 1 base, V lost 4 bases, and 9 bases had no gene match. This CDR3 is built from 17 residues. Germline loops: CDR1 MNHEY, CDR2 SMNVEV (reference sequence). The CDR3 sequence: CASSSNNRGRGTDTQYF. The CDR3 coding sequence is TGTGCCAGCAGTTCTAATAACAGGGGGCGAGGCACAGATACGCAGTATTTT.

This clonotype showed up just a few times. This chain connects TRBV5-1 to TRBJ1-2, with D possibly being TRBD1 (5 bases). With 3 bases removed from V and 2 bases from J, the gap between germline ends came to 11 bases. Germline assignment: CDR1 SGHRS and CDR2 YFSETQ. This CDR3 region has 14 residues. The CDR3 reads CASSYGGTNYGYTF. The CDR3 DNA reads TGCGCCAGCAGCTACGGGGGTACAAACTATGGCTACACCTTC.

The rearrangement joins TRBV7-2 to TRBJ2-2; D is undetermined. Trimming pared 4 bases from V and 5 bases from J, leaving 5 bases between. This CDR3 has 12 residues. Germline values: CDR1 SGHTA, CDR2 FQGNSA. For the CDR3, the DNA is TGTGCCAGCAGCTCCCGTACCGGGGAGCTGTTTTTT. Encoded protein: CASSSRTGELFF.

The rearrangement links TRBV12-3 or TRBV12-4 to TRBJ2-2, with D maybe TRBD2 (6 bases). The CDR3 contains 15 residues. The V and J ends lost 4 bases and 4 bases respectively, with 13 bases between them. CDR3 sequence reads: CASSSAGGVTGELFF. The CDR3 DNA follows: TGTGCCAGCAGTTCCGCGGGCGGGGTCACCGGGGAGCTGTTTTTT.

This clonotype has more than one count but fewer than ten. This chain uses TRBV21-1 with TRBJ2-4. TRBV21-1 is a recognized pseudogene. This CDR3 is 13 amino acids long. CDR3 coding DNA: TGTGCCAGCAGCCCCAGACCGCCAAACATTCAGTACTTC. Protein sequence: CASSPRPPNIQYF.

The chain joins TRBV7-9 to TRBJ2-3; 7 nucleotides match TRBD1. The germline CDR1 and CDR2 sequences are SEHNR and FQNEAQ (reference sequence). This CDR3 has 15 amino acids. V lost 6 bases to trimming and J lost 3 bases; unmatched junction nucleotides: 9. CDR3 sequence reads: CASRRRDRETDTQYF. The CDR3 nucleotides read TGTGCCAGCAGACGACGAGACAGGGAGACAGATACGCAGTATTTT.

This clonotype was counted ten times or more. The genes are TRBV5-1 and TRBJ1-6, with unresolved D. This CDR3 has 14 amino acids. Trimming cost V 0 bases and J 15 bases, with 16 bases left between them. From germline, CDR1 is SGHRS and CDR2 YFSETQ. The chain's CDR3 is CASSLVPDNSGLHF. The CDR3, as DNA: TGCGCCAGCAGCTTGGTTCCAGATAATTCAGGCCTCCACTTT.

This clonotype has a count of ten or more. The chain couples TRBV12-3 or TRBV12-4 to TRBJ1-2, with D tentatively TRBD1 (5 bases). The V end was cut by 1 base, the J end by 3 bases, with 6 bases between. The CDR3 runs 13 residues. Here the CDR3 DNA reads TGTGCCAGCAGTTTAGGACAGTACTATGGCTACACCTTC. Protein: CASSLGQYYGYTF.

This clonotype was counted between two and nine times. The rearrangement uses TRBV5-1 and TRBJ1-2; D possibly corresponds to TRBD1 (5 bases). The CDR3 sequence is 13 residues long. V was clipped by 2 bases and J by 3 bases, with 8 bases between them. The germline gives CDR1 SGHRS, CDR2 YFSETQ. The CDR3 loop is CASSLGTDYGYTF. In DNA, the CDR3 is TGCGCCAGCAGCTTAGGGACGGACTATGGCTACACCTTC.

This rearrangement joins TRBV2 to TRBJ1-1; weak D call: TRBD1 (5 bases). CDR3 size: 14 residues. Germline V gene data show CDR1 as SNHLY and CDR2 as FYNNEI. V dropped 10 bases and J dropped 1 base, with 16 bases sitting between them. CDR3 nucleotides: TGTGCCACGACAAGGGGTCCCGGGAACACTGAAGCTTTCTTT. Protein product: CATTRGPGNTEAFF.

The rearrangement uses TRBV30 and TRBJ1-5; no reliable D call. V lost 2 bases and J lost 1, with 9 bases in between. This CDR3 spans 14 amino acids. Germline-derived CDR1 and CDR2 are GTSNPN and SVGIG (reference sequence). CDR3 loop: CAWSRMESNQPQHF. CDR3 bases: TGTGCCTGGAGTAGGATGGAAAGCAATCAGCCCCAGCATTTT.

This clonotype was counted many times. This chain joins TRBV5-4 and TRBJ1-4; no firm D call. The V gene lost 4 bases and the J gene lost 8 bases, with 12 bases spanning the gap. The germline V gene has CDR1 SGHNT and CDR2 YYREEE (reference sequence). The CDR3 totals 13 residues. The CDR3 DNA is TGTGCCAGCAGCCGTCAGAGGCAAGAAAAACTGTTTTTT. This gives the protein CASSRQRQEKLFF.

This clonotype appeared many times. V is TRBV28 and J is TRBJ2-7; D is ambiguous. The CDR3 consists of 12 residues. The germline gives CDR1 MDHEN, CDR2 SYDVKM. V was clipped by 4 bases and J by 3 bases, with 7 bases between them. The CDR3 DNA follows: TGTGCCAGCAGTTCCGACCACTACGAGCAGTACTTC. It yields the protein CASSSDHYEQYF.

At least ten counts were recorded for this clonotype. This CDR3 reads CAISDNTDTQYF. The CDR3 region has the DNA TGTGCCATCAGTGACAACACAGATACGCAGTATTTT. This sequence joins TRBV10-3 and TRBJ2-3; no clear D gene. V lost 3 bases and J 2 bases, leaving 3 bases between the germline ends. This CDR3 is 12 amino acids long. Germline CDR1 is ENHRY and CDR2 is SYGVKD.

This clonotype was recorded a few times. This chain joins TRBV28 and TRBJ1-1; D possibly corresponds to TRBD1 (5 bases). V was pared by 5 bases and J by 3 bases, with 7 bases between. In germline, CDR1 is MDHEN, CDR2 SYDVKM. The CDR3 is 12 amino acids. The CDR3 reads CASSPGYTEAFF. CDR3 nucleotides: TGTGCCAGCAGTCCAGGGTACACTGAAGCTTTCTTT.